This passage covers 9 T cell receptor beta chains from one sample sequenced in a study of blood T cell repertoires in COVID-19 (dated by TCRdb to 2018 to 2020). Libraries were made using the immunoSEQ multiplex PCR assay. The table was pulled from immuneACCESS by TCRdb, which kept in-frame rearrangements only. Such tables lose some clones; where checked, under half of the loss comes from unresolved V genes, and the rest has no known cause. The sample table contains about 180,000 clones; only one count was recorded for 70% to 90% of them. The ten largest clones add up to 1.9% of the sample. Sequenced sample: peripheral blood. The receptor source for this set is a man between 18 and 29 years old who had recovered from COVID-19.

The rearrangement uses TRBV30 and TRBJ2-3; 10 nucleotides match TRBD2. The trim removed 2 bases at V and 8 bases at J, leaving 4 bases unmatched. The length of the CDR3 is 13 residues. Germline V CDR1 and CDR2: GTSNPN, SVGIG (reference sequence). CDR3: CAWSSLAGATQYF. CDR3 DNA sequence: TGTGCCTGGAGTTCGCTAGCGGGAGCTACGCAGTATTTT.

The chain carries TRBV2 and TRBJ1-2; D not certain. The length of the CDR3 is 10 residues. Trimming stripped 6 bases from V and 10 bases from J, with 9 bases between. Germline lookup yields CDR1 SNHLY and CDR2 FYNNEI. CDR3 coding DNA: TGTGCCAGCAGGTTAAGCGTCTACACCTTC. Translated, it gives CASRLSVYTF.

The V gene is TRBV18, the J gene TRBJ1-1; TRBD1 is a possible D gene (5 bases). Trimming left V 1 base short and J 3 bases short, with 9 bases between. CDR1 and CDR2 from the germline V gene are KGHSH and LQKENI. The CDR3 contains 14 residues. The CDR3 nucleotides are TGTGCCAGCTCACCACTCTCGGGGGACACTGAAGCTTTCTTT. Translation: CASSPLSGDTEAFF.

The V call is TRBV14, the J call TRBJ2-6, with 9 bases that match TRBD1. The CDR3 extends over 18 amino acids. V gave up 3 bases and J gave up 0 bases; unmatched junction bases: 6. Germline V gene sequence: CDR1 SGHDN, CDR2 FVKESK. DNA of the CDR3: TGTGCCAGCAGCCAGAACAGGGGGCTTTTCTCTGGGGCCAACGTCCTGACTTTC. It specifies CASSQNRGLFSGANVLTF.

The rearrangement uses TRBV19 and TRBJ2-3; 8 bases fit TRBD2. The germline CDR1 and CDR2 sequences are LNHDA and SQIVND (reference sequence). The CDR3 contains 17 residues. V was clipped by 2 bases and J by 2 bases; unmatched bases: 9. In nucleotides, the CDR3 is TGTGCCAGTAGTATACCCCCCACTAGCGGACACACAGATACGCAGTATTTT. Translating it yields CASSIPPTSGHTDTQYF.

The CDR3 nucleotides are TGCGCCAGCCGCATAGGCGGGCACAATGAGCAGTTCTTC. Translation gives CASRIGGHNEQFF. V gene TRBV5-1 combines with J gene TRBJ2-1, with a possible D match to TRBD2 (5 bases). The V gene's germline CDR1 is SGHRS and CDR2 YFSETQ. V lost 7 bases and J 5 bases, leaving 13 bases between the germline ends. The CDR3 consists of 13 residues.

The chain combines TRBV27 with TRBJ2-2, with 8 bases matching TRBD2. This CDR3 contains 16 residues. The V gene end was trimmed by 2 bases and the J gene end by 7 bases; junction bases not matched to a gene: 9. CDR1 is MNHEY and CDR2 is SMNVEV in the germline V gene (reference sequence). DNA of the CDR3: TGTGCCAGCAGTTTAACGGTGCGGGAGGTGGGCGGGGAGCTGTTTTTT. Its translation is CASSLTVREVGGELFF.

The rearrangement links TRBV9 to TRBJ2-7, with 10 bases fitting TRBD2. The CDR3 is 17 amino acids. Unmatched junction bases numbered 11, after V lost 0 bases and J lost 5 bases. Germline lookup yields CDR1 SGDLS and CDR2 YYNGEE. CDR3 loop: CASSVAASGSQSNEQYF. DNA for the CDR3: TGTGCCAGCAGCGTAGCGGCTAGCGGGAGCCAGTCGAACGAGCAGTACTTC.

The CDR3 loop is CAISSSGTGGPGSMVNTEAFF. The DNA of the CDR3 is TGTGCCATCAGTTCCTCCGGGACAGGGGGCCCGGGATCTATGGTGAACACTGAAGCTTTCTTT. The rearrangement uses TRBV10-3 and TRBJ1-1, with TRBD1 matching over 12 bases. This CDR3 comprises 21 residues. CDR1 is ENHRY, CDR2 SYGVKD, per germline. The J segment lost 0 bases and the V segment lost 5 bases, leaving 19 bases of the junction unmatched.